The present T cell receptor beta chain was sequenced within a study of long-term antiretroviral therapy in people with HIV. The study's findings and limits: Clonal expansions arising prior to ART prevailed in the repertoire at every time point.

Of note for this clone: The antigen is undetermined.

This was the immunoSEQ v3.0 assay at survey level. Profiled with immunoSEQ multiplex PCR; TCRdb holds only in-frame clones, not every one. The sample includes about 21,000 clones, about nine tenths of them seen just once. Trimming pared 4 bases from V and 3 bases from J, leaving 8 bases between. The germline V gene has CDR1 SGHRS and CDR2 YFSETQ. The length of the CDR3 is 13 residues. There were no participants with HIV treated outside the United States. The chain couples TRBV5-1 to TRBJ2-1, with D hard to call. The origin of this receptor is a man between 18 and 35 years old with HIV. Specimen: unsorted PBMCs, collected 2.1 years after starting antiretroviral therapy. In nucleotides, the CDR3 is TGCGCCAGCAGCCCCCCGGACTACAATGAGCAGTTCTTC. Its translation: CASSPPDYNEQFF.